Sequencing of this T cell receptor (beta chain) was carried out in a study of cytomegalovirus exposure and HLA in healthy donors (dated by TCRdb to the late 2010s). Regarding the study in general: In an earlier analysis of approximately 500 of the donors, 276 Gb of sequence data and 95 million to 130 million unique TCR beta sequences from approximately 180 million T cells were reported. Roughly 300 gigabases of sequencing data and about 92 million unique TCR sequences made up an early release that covered under 750 HLA-typed donors. Of the roughly 400 genotyped donors, 65% to 90% fell in the genetic ancestry cluster associated with self-reported Caucasian donors. The study aimed to test whether cataloging public T cell receptors could reveal signatures of past pathogen exposure. The study used immunosequencing to profile the T cell repertoires of approximately 650 subjects and linked those repertoires to cytomegalovirus serostatus. Along with the roughly 610-subject first cohort, a separate validation cohort of about 110 different subjects was used. To predict cytomegalovirus infection status, the study brought together high-throughput TCR immunosequencing, statistical association of individual TCRs with disease status, and machine learning. In a later analysis, previously published TCR beta repertoires from 600 to 850 donors were re-analyzed and high-resolution HLA genotyping was added so that TCR occurrence patterns could be studied. Rather than drawing on any new phenotypic data, the later analysis identified candidate immune exposures from TCR beta sequences and the way those sequences occurred across donors. An earlier analysis of some 600 of the donors applied high-throughput TCR beta sequencing to assess whether each TCR beta V gene segment acted as functional or pseudogenic. Donor age, sex, ethnicity and CMV serostatus were compiled alongside the repertoire data. A later genetic analysis used genome-wide SNP genotypes for about 65% of the roughly 670 donors, treating that subset as a discovery cohort. All discovery cohort repertoires had been generated on a single sequencing platform. Class I and class II HLA loci were covered by the typing at four-digit resolution. Typing coverage varied by locus: roughly 629-630 donors for A, B, C, DRB1 and DQB1; under 550 for DQA1; about 600 for DPA1; 450 to 480 for DPB1. Several DR-DQ haplotypes were handled as single units for association and clustering because linkage in the cohort was strong. Among a few hundred genotyped donors of the cohort, an average of around 240,000 unique TCR beta nucleotide sequences were sequenced per donor, roughly 20% of them non-productive.

Beyond this particular receptor, the publication reports: In vitro tests confirmed that a few of the cytomegalovirus-associated TCR beta chains recognize cytomegalovirus antigens. In the study, approximately 160 TCR beta chains were listed as associated with cytomegalovirus. The authors suggested that the approach could potentially be generalized to other disease states and immunological phenotypes. In a later analysis, TCR association rates were found to vary across HLA loci, with the most associated TCRs seen for DRB1 alleles and the fewest for HLA-C alleles. Because some donors lacked HLA typing at each locus, the association tests relied only on the typed subset. A further reported finding was that TCR beta sequences accurately predicted the HLA-A and HLA-B alleles for most subjects in the first cohort. For the cohort, immune exposure information was limited to CMV serostatus. In a later analysis, several top co-occurrence clusters were reported to appear linked to parvovirus B19, influenza, CMV and Epstein-Barr virus. Only TCR beta chains were sequenced in this cohort, and the absence of alpha or paired-chain data limited detectable features. In a later genetic analysis, a missense DCLRE1C variant was associated with V-gene and J-gene trimming of TCR beta chains, and the association was replicated in an independent cohort. When HLA alleles, especially DR and DQ, strongly co-occurred, TCR associations were difficult to assign to individual alleles. In a later analysis, 16,951 TCR beta sequences were associated with specific HLA alleles at a false discovery rate of 0.05. Correlated functional status among segregating V segments might reflect linkage disequilibrium, but an unknown experimental factor could not be ruled out. A cluster of highly shared sequence variants was judged likely to be a technical artifact of the sequencing pipeline. Most CMV-associated TCR beta chains appeared to be HLA-restricted in a later analysis, and the HLA associations seemed to be driven largely by CMV exposure. In a later genetic analysis, fewer N-insertions in productive TCRs were reported among donors in an Asian-associated ancestry cluster than the approximately 670-donor mean. Roughly uniform sequencing depth across donors was assumed in presence/absence analyses, although this assumption may not hold. Some IMGT-functional V segments, including TRBV6-2 and TRBV6-3, could not be distinguished by the 87-base-pair reads and were therefore excluded. In a later analysis, HLA-associated TCR beta chains showed more clonal expansion and lower generation probabilities than non-associated chains that were equally common. While some public TCRs were present in many individuals, most TCR sequences turned up only very rarely across donors. Cytomegalovirus status was reported to be diagnosed by the classifier with high specificity and sensitivity in both the original and validation cohorts. The earlier analysis of 587 of the donors excluded around 17 rarely observed V segments, including chromosome 9 orphons, because counts were too low. Broadly in line with IMGT annotations, most TCR beta V segments showed up in productive rearrangements about 87% or about 30% of the time in an earlier analysis of about 500 of the donors.

The cohort was made up of 500 to 800 healthy bone marrow donors. All cohort members were sampled while nominally healthy, although unrecorded immune exposures were likely present. The donor tested CMV seropositive, placing the donor among the 289 seropositive members of the cohort. A peripheral blood sample was provided by each donor, and peripheral blood mononuclear cells were used for TCR beta sequencing. Genomic DNA was extracted from the blood cell samples with the Qiagen DNeasy Blood Extraction Kit. With regard to this clone: The clone's antigen remains unknown.

Receptor libraries were prepared by the immunoSEQ multiplex PCR assay. A mixture of 60 forward primers for TCR Vbeta segments and 13 reverse primers for TCR Jbeta segments was used in the multiplex PCR. The CDR3 region of rearranged TCR beta genes was amplified from genomic DNA by a multiplex PCR assay. The amplified TCR beta libraries were sequenced on the Illumina HiSeq System as 87-base-pair reads. Turning to the authors' computational methods: Across the 500 to 850 repertoires, a later analysis counted 80 million or so unique TCR beta chains, some 11 million of which were shared by at least two donors. Raw reads were error-corrected and collapsed into unique sequences with a nearest-neighbor algorithm that merged closely related sequences to remove PCR and sequencing errors. To assign V, D and J gene segments, CDR3 sequences were aligned to IMGT reference sequences. For a sequence to be retained, at least a six-nucleotide match to both a V gene segment and a J gene segment was required. A rearrangement counted as productive if the CDR3 had no stop codons and remained in frame with V and J, and every other rearrangement counted as non-productive. CDR3 was defined by IMGT convention, running from the second conserved V-encoded cysteine to the conserved J-encoded phenylalanine. The earlier analysis of 587 of the donors excluded any sequence lacking an unambiguous match to a single V gene segment. An earlier analysis of 587 of the donors classified V segments as functional when productive rearrangements were above 56.7% and as segregating when the standard deviation between donors was above 5%. A statistical classification framework was built for diagnosing cytomegalovirus status from the catalog of TCR beta chain sequences. In a later analysis, TCR nucleotide sequences were compared against IMGT/GENE-DB human TR gene sequences so that V and J genes could be assigned. Using the TCRdist pipeline, a later analysis assigned CDR3 sequences along with most-parsimonious VDJ recombination scenarios. In a later analysis, each TCR beta chain was defined by its CDR3 amino acid sequence together with its V-gene family, and reads lacking a unique V-gene family were excluded. To address suspected cross-contamination and a sequencing artifact, a later analysis removed 592 highly shared, low-generation-probability nucleotide sequences. A later analysis calculated a clonal expansion index for each public chain from normalized within-repertoire ranks of inferred template counts. Generation probabilities in a later analysis came from a VDJ recombination model fitted to out-of-frame rearrangements, and those results were checked against IGoR. In a later analysis, hypergeometric tests were used to score TCR-TCR, TCR-HLA and TCR-CMV co-occurrence, with a repertoire-size bias correction applied to TCR pairs. In a later analysis, false discovery rates were estimated by permuting HLA or CMV assignments 20 times. A later analysis grouped co-occurring TCRs with DBSCAN, adding TCRdist sequence similarity when clustering within HLA-allele-positive subsets. Repertoires with fewer than 30,000 or more than 120,000 public chains, plus five repertoires with anomalous nucleotide sharing, were excluded from co-occurrence clustering. TCRdb took over this immuneACCESS table, retaining in-frame rearrangements with V and J assigned. Such tables are incomplete; in checked studies, under half of the missing clones stem from an unresolved V gene, and the remainder is unexplained. The V and J calls and clone size come from that table; D and trimming were worked out from the DNA. The sample's clone listing holds fewer than 85,000 clones. Clones ranked in the top ten supply roughly 13% of the sample.

The CDR3 covers 14 residues, taking in both the cysteine and the phenylalanine. Only the CDR3 region is kept as DNA, spanning 42 bases read in frame from base 1. The germline V gene provides CDR1 SGHDT and CDR2 YYEEEE. Cut back by 2 bases and 0 bases, the V and J ends lie 8 bases apart. The sequence joins TRBV5-6 to TRBJ1-1; the D gene identity is not certain. The source of this sequence is a man over 45 in good health and CMV-seropositive. Sequenced: PBMCs. The CDR3 in this case is CASSFGVLNTEAFF. The nucleotide sequence is TGTGCCAGCAGCTTCGGGGTCTTGAACACTGAAGCTTTCTTT.